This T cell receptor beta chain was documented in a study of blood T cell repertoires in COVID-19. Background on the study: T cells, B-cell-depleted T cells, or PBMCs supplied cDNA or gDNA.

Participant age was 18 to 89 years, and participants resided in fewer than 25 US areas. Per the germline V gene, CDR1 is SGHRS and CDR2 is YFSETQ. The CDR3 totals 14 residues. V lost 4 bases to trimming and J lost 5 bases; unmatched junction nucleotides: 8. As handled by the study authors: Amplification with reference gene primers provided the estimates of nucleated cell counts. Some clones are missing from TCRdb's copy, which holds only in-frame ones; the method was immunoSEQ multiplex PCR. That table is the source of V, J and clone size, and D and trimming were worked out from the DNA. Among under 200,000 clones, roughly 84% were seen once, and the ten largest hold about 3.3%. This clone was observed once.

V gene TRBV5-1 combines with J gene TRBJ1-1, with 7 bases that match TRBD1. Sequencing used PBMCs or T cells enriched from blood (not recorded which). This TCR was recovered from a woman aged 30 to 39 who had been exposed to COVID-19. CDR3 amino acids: CASSAQGGSTEAFF. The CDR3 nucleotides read TGCGCCAGCAGCGCTCAGGGGGGTTCAACTGAAGCTTTCTTT.